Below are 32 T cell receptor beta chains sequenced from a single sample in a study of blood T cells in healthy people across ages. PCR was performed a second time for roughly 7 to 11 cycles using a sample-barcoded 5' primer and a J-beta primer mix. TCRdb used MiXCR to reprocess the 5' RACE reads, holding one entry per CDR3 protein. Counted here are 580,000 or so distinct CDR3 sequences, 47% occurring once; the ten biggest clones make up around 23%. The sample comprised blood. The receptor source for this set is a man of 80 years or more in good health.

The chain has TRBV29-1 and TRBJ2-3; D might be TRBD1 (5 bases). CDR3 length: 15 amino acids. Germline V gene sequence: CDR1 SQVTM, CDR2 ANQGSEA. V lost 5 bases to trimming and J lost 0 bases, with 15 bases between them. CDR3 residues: CSVIEDNTSTDTQYF. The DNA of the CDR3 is TGCAGCGTTATAGAGGACAACACTAGCACAGATACGCAGTATTTT.

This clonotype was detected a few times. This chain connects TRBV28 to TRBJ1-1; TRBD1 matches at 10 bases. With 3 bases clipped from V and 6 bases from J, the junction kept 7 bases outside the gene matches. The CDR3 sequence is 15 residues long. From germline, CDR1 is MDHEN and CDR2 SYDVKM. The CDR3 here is CASSFPGQGIAEAFF. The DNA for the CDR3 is TGTGCCAGCAGTTTCCCGGGACAGGGGATCGCTGAAGCTTTCTTT.

The CDR3 is CSASGYRGASGYTF. In DNA, the CDR3 is TGCAGTGCTAGCGGATACAGGGGAGCTTCTGGCTACACCTTC. V and J are TRBV20-1 and TRBJ1-2; TRBD1 matches 7 bases. Germline CDR1 is DFQATT and CDR2 is SNEGSKA (reference sequence). V trimming: 3 bases; J trimming: 7 bases; junction bases outside the gene matches: 11. The CDR3 is 14 amino acids.

Written as DNA, the CDR3 is TGCGCCAGCAGCCAATCGAGGCAGTTAAATGAAAAACTGTTTTTT. Its protein is CASSQSRQLNEKLFF. The chain has TRBV4-3 and TRBJ1-4; D ambiguous. This CDR3 spans 15 amino acids. Germline V gene data show CDR1 as LGHNA and CDR2 as YSLEER. Trimming removed 2 bases from V and 5 bases from J, with 12 bases in between.

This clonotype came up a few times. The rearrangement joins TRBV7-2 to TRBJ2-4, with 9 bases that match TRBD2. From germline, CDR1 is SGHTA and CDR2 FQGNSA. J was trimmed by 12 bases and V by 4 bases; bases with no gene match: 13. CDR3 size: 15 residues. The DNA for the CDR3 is TGTGCCAGCAGCTCCGAGCCGCTAGCGGGAACCGCTCAGTACTTC. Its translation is CASSSEPLAGTAQYF. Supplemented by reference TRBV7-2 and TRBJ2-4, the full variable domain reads GAGVSQSPSNKVTEKGKDVELRCDPISGHTALYWYRQSLGQGLEFLIYFQGNSAPDKSGLPSDRFSAERTGGSVSTLTIQRTQQEDSAVYLCASSSEPLAGTAQYFGAGTRLSVL.

The CDR3 sequence: CSASAGTLGIQYF. In DNA form, the CDR3 reads TGCAGTGCTAGTGCGGGGACGTTAGGCATTCAGTACTTC. The genes are TRBV20-1 and TRBJ2-4; D perhaps matches TRBD2 (6 bases). CDR1 is DFQATT and CDR2 is SNEGSKA in the germline V gene (reference sequence). V shed 3 bases and J shed 9 bases, with 15 bases lying between them. The CDR3 is 13 residues long.

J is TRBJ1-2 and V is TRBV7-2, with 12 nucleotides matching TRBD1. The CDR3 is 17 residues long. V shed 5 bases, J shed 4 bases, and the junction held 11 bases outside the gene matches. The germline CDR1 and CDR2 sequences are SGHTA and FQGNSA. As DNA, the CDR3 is TGTGCCAGCAGCCCGACCGGGGGACAGGGGGCAGTCTATGGCTACACCTTC. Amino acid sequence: CASSPTGGQGAVYGYTF.

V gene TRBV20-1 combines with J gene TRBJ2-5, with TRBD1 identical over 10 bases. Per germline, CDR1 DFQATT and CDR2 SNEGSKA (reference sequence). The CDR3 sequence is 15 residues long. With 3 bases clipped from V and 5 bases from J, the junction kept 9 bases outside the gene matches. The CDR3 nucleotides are TGCAGTGCTAGGGGGGCAGACAGGGGGCGGGAGACCCAGTACTTC. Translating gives CSARGADRGRETQYF.

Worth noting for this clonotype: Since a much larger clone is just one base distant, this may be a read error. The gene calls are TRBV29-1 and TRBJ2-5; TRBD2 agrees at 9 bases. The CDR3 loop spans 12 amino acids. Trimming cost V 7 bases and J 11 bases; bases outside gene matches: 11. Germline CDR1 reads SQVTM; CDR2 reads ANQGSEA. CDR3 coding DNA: TGCAGCGGACTAGCGGTCTCCGATGAGCAGTACTTC. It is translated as CSGLAVSDEQYF.

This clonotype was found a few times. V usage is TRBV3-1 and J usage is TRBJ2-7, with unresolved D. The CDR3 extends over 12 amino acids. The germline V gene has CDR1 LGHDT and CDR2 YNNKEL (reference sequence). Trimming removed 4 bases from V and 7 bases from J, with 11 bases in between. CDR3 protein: CASSPPSGEQYF. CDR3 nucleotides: TGTGCCAGCAGCCCCCCAAGTGGAGAGCAGTACTTC.

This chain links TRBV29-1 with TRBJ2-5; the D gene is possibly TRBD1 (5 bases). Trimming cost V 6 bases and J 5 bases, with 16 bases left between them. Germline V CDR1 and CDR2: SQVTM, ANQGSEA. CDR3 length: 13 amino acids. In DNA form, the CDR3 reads TGCAGCGTCGGACACCCGACGAGGGAGACCCAGTACTTC. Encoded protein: CSVGHPTRETQYF.

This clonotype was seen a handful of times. The DNA for the CDR3 is TGTGCCAGCAGTACGCCCTCTACACATGAGCAGTTCTTC. This gives the protein CASSTPSTHEQFF. The gene calls are TRBV28 and TRBJ2-1, with no clear D. The length of the CDR3 is 13 residues. Looked up from germline, CDR1 is MDHEN and CDR2 is SYDVKM. Trimming removed 5 bases from V and 8 bases from J, with 13 bases in between.

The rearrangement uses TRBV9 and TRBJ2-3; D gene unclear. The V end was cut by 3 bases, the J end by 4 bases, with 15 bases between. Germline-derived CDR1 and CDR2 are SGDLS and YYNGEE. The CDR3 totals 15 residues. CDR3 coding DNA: TGTGCCAGCAGCGGCCCCGTGGCCAGCGCAGATACGCAGTATTTT. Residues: CASSGPVASADTQYF. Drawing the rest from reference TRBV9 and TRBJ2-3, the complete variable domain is DSGVTQTPKHLITATGQRVTLRCSPRSGDLSVYWYQQSLDQGLQFLIQYYNGEERAKGNILERFSAQQFPDLHSELNLSSLELGDSALYFCASSGPVASADTQYFGPGTRLTVL.

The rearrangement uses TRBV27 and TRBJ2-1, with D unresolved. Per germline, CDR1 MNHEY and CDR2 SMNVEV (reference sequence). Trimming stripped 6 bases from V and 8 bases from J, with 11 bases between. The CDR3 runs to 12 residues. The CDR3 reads CASSHSVYEQFF. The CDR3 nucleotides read TGTGCCAGCAGCCACTCTGTGTATGAGCAGTTCTTC.

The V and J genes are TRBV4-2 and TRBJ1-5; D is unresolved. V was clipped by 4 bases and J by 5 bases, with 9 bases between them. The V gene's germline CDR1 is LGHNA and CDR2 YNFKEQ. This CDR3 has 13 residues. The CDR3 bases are TGTGCCAGCAGCCCTTCACGTGATCAGCCCCAGCATTTT. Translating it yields CASSPSRDQPQHF.

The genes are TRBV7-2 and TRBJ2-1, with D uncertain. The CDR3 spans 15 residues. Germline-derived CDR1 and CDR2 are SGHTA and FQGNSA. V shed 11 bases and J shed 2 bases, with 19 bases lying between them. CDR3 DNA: TGTGCCGTGATCCAAGGCCCCACTACCTACAATGAGCAGTTCTTC. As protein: CAVIQGPTTYNEQFF.

This CDR3 reads CASSRTELANSNQPQHF. CDR3 sequence (DNA): TGTGCCAGCTCAAGGACCGAGCTAGCTAATAGCAATCAGCCCCAGCATTTT. This rearrangement joins TRBV18 to TRBJ1-5; no clear D gene. V shed 5 bases and J shed 0 bases, with 17 bases lying between them. The CDR3 is 17 residues long. CDR1 KGHSH and CDR2 LQKENI come from the germline V gene.

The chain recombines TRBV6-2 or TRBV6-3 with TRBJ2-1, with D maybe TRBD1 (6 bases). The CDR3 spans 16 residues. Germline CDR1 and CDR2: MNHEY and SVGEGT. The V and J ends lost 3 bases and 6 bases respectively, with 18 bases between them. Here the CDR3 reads CASSYSGTPLGNEQFF. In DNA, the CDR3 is TGTGCCAGCAGTTATTCTGGGACACCCCTCGGCAATGAGCAGTTCTTC.

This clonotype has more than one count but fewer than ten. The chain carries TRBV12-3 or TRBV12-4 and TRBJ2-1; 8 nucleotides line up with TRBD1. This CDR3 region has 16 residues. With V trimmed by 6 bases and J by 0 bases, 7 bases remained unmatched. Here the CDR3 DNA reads TGTGCCAGCAGCAACCGACAGGGGAACTCCTACAATGAGCAGTTCTTC. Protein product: CASSNRQGNSYNEQFF.

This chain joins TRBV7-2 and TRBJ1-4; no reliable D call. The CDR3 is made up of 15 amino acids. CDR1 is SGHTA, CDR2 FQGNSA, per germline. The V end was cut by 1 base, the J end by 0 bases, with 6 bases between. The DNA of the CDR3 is TGTGCCAGCAGCTTAGAGCTGGCAACTAATGAAAAACTGTTTTTT. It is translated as CASSLELATNEKLFF.

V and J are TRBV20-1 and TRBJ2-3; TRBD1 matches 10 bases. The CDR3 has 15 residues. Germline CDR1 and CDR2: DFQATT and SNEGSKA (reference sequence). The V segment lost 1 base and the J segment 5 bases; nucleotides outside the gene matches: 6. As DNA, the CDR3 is TGCAGTGCTAGAGGGACAGGGGGTTTTGGAGATACGCAGTATTTT. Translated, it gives CSARGTGGFGDTQYF.

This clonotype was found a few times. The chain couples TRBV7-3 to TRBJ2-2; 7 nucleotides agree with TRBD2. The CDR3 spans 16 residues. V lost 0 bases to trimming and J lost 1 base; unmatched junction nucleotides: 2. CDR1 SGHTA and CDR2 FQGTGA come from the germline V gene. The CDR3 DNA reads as TGTGCCAGCAGCTTAACGGCTAGCGGGAACACCGGGGAGCTGTTTTTT. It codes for CASSLTASGNTGELFF.

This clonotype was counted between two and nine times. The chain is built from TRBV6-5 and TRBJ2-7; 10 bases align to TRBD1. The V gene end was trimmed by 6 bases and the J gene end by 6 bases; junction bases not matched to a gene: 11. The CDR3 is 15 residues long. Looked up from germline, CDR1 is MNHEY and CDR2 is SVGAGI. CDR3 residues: CASSYDRGLFREQYF. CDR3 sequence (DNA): TGTGCCAGCAGCTATGACAGGGGGCTCTTCCGCGAGCAGTACTTC.

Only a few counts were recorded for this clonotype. CDR3 sequence reads: CASRSGPNTEAFF. CDR3 nucleotide sequence: TGTGCCAGCAGATCGGGACCGAACACTGAAGCTTTCTTT. The rearrangement uses TRBV27 and TRBJ1-1; D might be TRBD1 (5 bases). V dropped 6 bases and J dropped 1 base, with 9 bases sitting between them. Per the germline V gene, CDR1 is MNHEY and CDR2 is SMNVEV (reference sequence). The CDR3 is made up of 13 amino acids.

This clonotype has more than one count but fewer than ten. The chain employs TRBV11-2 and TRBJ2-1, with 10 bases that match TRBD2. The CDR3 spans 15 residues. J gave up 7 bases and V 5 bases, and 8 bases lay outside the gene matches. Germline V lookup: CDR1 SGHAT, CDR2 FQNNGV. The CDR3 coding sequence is TGTGCCAGCAGCATGAGCGGGGGGGCAAGTAATGAGCAGTTCTTC. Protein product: CASSMSGGASNEQFF.

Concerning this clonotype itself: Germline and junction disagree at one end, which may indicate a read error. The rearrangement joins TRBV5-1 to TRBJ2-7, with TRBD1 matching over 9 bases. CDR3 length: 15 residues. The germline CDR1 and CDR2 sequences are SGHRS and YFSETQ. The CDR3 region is CASSSAGTGKRERYF. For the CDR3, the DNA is TGCGCCAGCAGCAGTGCCGGGACAGGGAAACGCGAGCGGTACTTC. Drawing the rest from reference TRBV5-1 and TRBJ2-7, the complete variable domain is KAGVTQTPRYLIKTRGQQVTLSCSPISGHRSVSWYQQTPGQGLQFLFEYFSETQRNKGNFPGRFSGRQFSNSRSEMNVSTLELGDSALYLCASSSAGTGKRERYFGPGTRLTVT.

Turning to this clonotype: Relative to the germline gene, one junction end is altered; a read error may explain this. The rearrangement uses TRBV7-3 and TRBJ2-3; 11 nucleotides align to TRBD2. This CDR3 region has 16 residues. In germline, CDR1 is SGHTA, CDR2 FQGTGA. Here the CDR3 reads CAGSPRLAGLADTQYF. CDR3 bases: TGTGCCGGCAGCCCACGACTAGCGGGACTTGCAGATACGCAGTATTTT.

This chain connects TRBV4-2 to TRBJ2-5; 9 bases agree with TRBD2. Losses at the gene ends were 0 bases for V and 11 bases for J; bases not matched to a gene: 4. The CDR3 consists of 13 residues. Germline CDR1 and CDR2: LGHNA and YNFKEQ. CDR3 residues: CASSQERGREQYF. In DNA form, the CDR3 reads TGTGCCAGCAGCCAAGAACGCGGGAGGGAGCAGTACTTC.

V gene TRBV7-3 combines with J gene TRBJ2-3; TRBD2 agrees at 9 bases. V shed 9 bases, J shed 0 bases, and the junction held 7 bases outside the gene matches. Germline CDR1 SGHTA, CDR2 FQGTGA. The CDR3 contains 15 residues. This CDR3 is CASTVAGASTDTQYF. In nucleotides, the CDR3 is TGTGCCAGTACCGTAGCGGGGGCTAGCACAGATACGCAGTATTTT.

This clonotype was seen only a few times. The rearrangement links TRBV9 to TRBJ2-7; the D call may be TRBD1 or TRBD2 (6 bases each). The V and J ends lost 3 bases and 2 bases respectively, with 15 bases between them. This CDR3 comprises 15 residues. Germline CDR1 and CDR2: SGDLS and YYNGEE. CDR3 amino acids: CASSGRGDVPYEQYF. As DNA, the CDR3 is TGTGCCAGCAGCGGAAGGGGGGATGTACCCTACGAGCAGTACTTC.

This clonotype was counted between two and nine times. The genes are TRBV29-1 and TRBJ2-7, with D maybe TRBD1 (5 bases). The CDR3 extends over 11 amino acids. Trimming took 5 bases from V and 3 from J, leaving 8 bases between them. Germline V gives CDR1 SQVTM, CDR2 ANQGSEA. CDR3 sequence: CSVSDSYEQYF. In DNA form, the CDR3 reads TGCAGCGTTTCAGACAGCTACGAGCAGTACTTC.

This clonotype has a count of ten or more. CDR3 region: CASSRGVLGTEAFF. The CDR3 DNA reads as TGTGCCAGCAGCCGGGGGGTTTTAGGCACTGAAGCTTTCTTT. The chain links TRBV6-5 to TRBJ1-1; tentative D call: TRBD1 (5 bases). V was clipped by 6 bases and J by 4 bases, with 15 bases between them. The CDR3 is 14 residues long. Looked up from germline, CDR1 is MNHEY and CDR2 is SVGAGI.